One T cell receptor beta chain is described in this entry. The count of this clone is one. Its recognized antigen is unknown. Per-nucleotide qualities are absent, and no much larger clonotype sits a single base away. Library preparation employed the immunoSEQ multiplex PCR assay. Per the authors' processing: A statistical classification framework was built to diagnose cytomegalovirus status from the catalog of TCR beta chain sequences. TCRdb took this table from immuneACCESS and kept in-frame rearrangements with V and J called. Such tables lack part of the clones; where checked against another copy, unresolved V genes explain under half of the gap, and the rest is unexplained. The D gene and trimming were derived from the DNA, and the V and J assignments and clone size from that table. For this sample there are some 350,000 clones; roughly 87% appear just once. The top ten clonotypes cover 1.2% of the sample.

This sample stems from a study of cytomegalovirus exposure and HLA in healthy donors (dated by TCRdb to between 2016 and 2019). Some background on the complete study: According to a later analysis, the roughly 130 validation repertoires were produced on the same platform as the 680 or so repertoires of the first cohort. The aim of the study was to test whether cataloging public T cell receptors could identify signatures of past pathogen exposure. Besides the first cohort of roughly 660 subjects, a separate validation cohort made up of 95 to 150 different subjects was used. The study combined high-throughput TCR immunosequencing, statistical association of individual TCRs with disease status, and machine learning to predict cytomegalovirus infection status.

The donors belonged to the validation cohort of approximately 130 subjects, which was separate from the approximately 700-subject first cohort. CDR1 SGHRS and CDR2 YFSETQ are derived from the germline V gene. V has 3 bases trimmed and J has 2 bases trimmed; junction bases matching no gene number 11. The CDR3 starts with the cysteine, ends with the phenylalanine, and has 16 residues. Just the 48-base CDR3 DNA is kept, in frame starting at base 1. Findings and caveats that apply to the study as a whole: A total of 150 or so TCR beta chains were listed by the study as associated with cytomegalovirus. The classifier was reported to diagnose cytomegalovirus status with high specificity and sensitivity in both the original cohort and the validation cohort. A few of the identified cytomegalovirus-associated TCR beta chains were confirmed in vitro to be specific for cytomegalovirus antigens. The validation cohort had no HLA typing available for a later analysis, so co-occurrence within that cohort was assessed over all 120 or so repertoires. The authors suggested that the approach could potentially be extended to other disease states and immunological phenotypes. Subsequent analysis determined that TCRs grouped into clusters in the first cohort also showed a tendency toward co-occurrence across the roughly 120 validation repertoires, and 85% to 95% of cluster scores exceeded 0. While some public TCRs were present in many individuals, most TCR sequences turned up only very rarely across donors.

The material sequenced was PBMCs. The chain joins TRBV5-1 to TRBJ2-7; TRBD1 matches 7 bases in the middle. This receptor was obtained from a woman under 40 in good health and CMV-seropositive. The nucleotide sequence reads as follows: TGCGCCAGCAGCTCGACCCCTACAGGGGCCACCTACGAGCAGTACTTC. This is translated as CASSSTPTGATYEQYF. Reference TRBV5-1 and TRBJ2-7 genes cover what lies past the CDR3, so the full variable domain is KAGVTQTPRYLIKTRGQQVTLSCSPISGHRSVSWYQQTPGQGLQFLFEYFSETQRNKGNFPGRFSGRQFSNSRSEMNVSTLELGDSALYLCASSSTPTGATYEQYFGPGTRLTVT.